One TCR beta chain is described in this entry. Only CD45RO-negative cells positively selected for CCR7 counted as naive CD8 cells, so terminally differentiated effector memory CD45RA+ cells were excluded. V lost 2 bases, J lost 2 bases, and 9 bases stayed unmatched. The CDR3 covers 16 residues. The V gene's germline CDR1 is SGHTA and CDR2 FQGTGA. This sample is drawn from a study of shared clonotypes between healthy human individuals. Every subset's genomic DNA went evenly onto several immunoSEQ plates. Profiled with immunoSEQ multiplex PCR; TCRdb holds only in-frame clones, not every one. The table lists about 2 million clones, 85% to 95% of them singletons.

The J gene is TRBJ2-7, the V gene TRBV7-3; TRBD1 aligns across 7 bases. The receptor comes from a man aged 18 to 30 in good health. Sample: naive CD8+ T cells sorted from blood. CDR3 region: CASSLFRGQGAYEQYF. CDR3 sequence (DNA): TGTGCCAGCAGCTTATTCAGGGGCCAGGGGGCCTACGAGCAGTACTTC. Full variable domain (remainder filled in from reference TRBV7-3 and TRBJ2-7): GAGVSQTPSNKVTEKGKYVELRCDPISGHTALYWYRQSLGQGPEFLIYFQGTGAADDSGLPNDRFFAVRPEGSVSTLKIQRTERGDSAVYLCASSLFRGQGAYEQYFGPGTRLTVT.